Listed below are T cell receptor beta chains from one sample, sequenced in a study of blood T cell repertoires in COVID-19. Here immunoSEQ multiplex PCR was the method, and the copy in TCRdb shows in-frame clones only, minus some. The sample lists around 250,000 clones, roughly 86% occurring once. Sequencing was performed on peripheral blood. These receptors were taken from a woman aged 70 to 79 with active or convalescent COVID-19. Both conserved end residues are part of each CDR3. Each record gives: V gene, CDR3 protein.

v_call: TRBV3-1/TRBV3-2; cdr3_aa: CASTYSQMNTEAFF
v_call: TRBV5-1; cdr3_aa: CASTRQTGTPKRSSYNEQFF
v_call: TRBV19; cdr3_aa: CASSLGEAIANGYTF
v_call: TRBV5-1; cdr3_aa: CASGLTGTYEQYF
v_call: TRBV4-1; cdr3_aa: CASSPQRGLVWGEAFF
v_call: TRBV19; cdr3_aa: CASSRVSHGYTF
v_call: TRBV5-4; cdr3_aa: CASRRDRAETQYF
v_call: TRBV12-3/TRBV12-4; cdr3_aa: CASSSQGQPQHF
v_call: TRBV19; cdr3_aa: CASSFGQGILPDTEAFF
v_call: TRBV12-2; cdr3_aa: CASRLSGQGPPINSPLHF
v_call: TRBV7-9; cdr3_aa: CASSLSSRGYNSPLHF
v_call: TRBV5-1; cdr3_aa: CASSPRQGYGYTF
v_call: TRBV19; cdr3_aa: CASVQRGGNNVGGYTF
v_call: TRBV29-1; cdr3_aa: CSVDPGGGEKLFF
v_call: TRBV4-2; cdr3_aa: CASSQGRGRSGNTIYF
v_call: TRBV6-5; cdr3_aa: CASSRTPQGNTIYF
v_call: TRBV5-1; cdr3_aa: CASGRGGAQETQYF
v_call: TRBV6-6; cdr3_aa: CASSSPGQGGYEQYF
v_call: TRBV6-5; cdr3_aa: CASSPTGTYNEQFF
v_call: TRBV18; cdr3_aa: CASSGGDGRQPQHF
v_call: TRBV6-6; cdr3_aa: CAHSSTNYGYTF
v_call: TRBV5-6; cdr3_aa: CASSLFAGTEAFF
v_call: TRBV6-5; cdr3_aa: CASTQAETQYF
v_call: TRBV5-1; cdr3_aa: CASSFRDRGESNYGYTF
v_call: TRBV5-1; cdr3_aa: CASSLVGGAGNQPQHF
v_call: TRBV3-1/TRBV3-2; cdr3_aa: CASSLKGRGEQYF
v_call: TRBV15; cdr3_aa: CATSLQLGNTIYF
v_call: TRBV19; cdr3_aa: CASSILGSSGGINEQFF
v_call: TRBV18; cdr3_aa: CASSTARGPNTEAFF
v_call: TRBV3-1/TRBV3-2; cdr3_aa: CASSQGTGGLQPQHF
v_call: TRBV18; cdr3_aa: CASSRQLILAYEQYF
v_call: TRBV19; cdr3_aa: CASSQGRYGYTF
v_call: TRBV4-1; cdr3_aa: CASSLKTDNHASYTF
v_call: TRBV7-8; cdr3_aa: CASSLVGATGELFF
v_call: TRBV3-1/TRBV3-2; cdr3_aa: CASSVPGQTNYGYTF
v_call: TRBV12-3/TRBV12-4; cdr3_aa: CASSFLGELFF
v_call: TRBV7-8; cdr3_aa: CASRASGRIYEQYF
v_call: TRBV6-5; cdr3_aa: CASSTGTGLEAFF
v_call: TRBV9; cdr3_aa: CASSVSGGDHTGELFF
v_call: TRBV14; cdr3_aa: CASSPRDRGTYEQYF
v_call: TRBV7-2; cdr3_aa: CASSLGVTGVTQPQHF
v_call: TRBV5-4; cdr3_aa: CASSLTAQGGGNTIYF
v_call: TRBV6-5; cdr3_aa: CASSYSGAYEQYF
v_call: TRBV11-3; cdr3_aa: CASSLRSGVSDTQYF
v_call: TRBV4-2; cdr3_aa: CASSQVSWATSGNTIYF
v_call: TRBV5-1; cdr3_aa: CASSLEGQLYNEQFF